This T cell receptor (beta chain) came from a study of blood T cell repertoires in COVID-19. The wider study: From T cells, B-cell-depleted T cells, or PBMCs came the material, which was cDNA or gDNA.

Authors' methods: Amplification from reference gene primers served as the basis for estimated nucleated cell counts. TCRdb's copy holds only in-frame clones and misses some; the assay was immunoSEQ multiplex PCR. That table furnishes V, J and clone size, whereas the DNA furnished D and trimming. The table has approximately 200,000 clones, more than 75% seen once. Individuals drawn from 24 US areas were about 18 to 100 years old. Only one count was recorded for this clone. Losses at the gene ends were 5 bases for V and 7 bases for J; bases not matched to a gene: 9. The V gene's germline CDR1 is SEHNR and CDR2 FQNEAQ (reference sequence). The CDR3 runs to 15 residues.

This TCR came from a man aged 30-40 years in a cohort exposed to, infected with or recovered from COVID-19 (not recorded which). The sequencing input was PBMCs or T cells enriched from blood (not recorded which). This rearrangement joins TRBV7-9 to TRBJ2-1; 9 bases are shared with TRBD2. CDR3 loop: CASSLTSGWGNEQFF. The DNA for the CDR3 is TGTGCCAGCAGCCTGACTAGCGGTTGGGGGAATGAGCAGTTCTTC.